The 9 T cell receptor beta chains listed next were all sequenced from one sample in a study of OX40 agonist ivuxolimab in advanced cancers. The table came from immunoSEQ multiplex PCR; TCRdb's copy has only in-frame clones and leaves some out. The sample consists of roughly 86,000 clones, roughly 90% of them appearing once. The specimen comprised CD4+ or CD8+ T cells sorted from blood, sampled in a trial of the OX40 agonist ivuxolimab. The receptor source for this set is an adult with an advanced solid tumor such as melanoma, head and neck, liver or kidney cancer.

This clone was seen once. A read error may produce the germline difference seen at one junction end. The genes are TRBV11-2 and TRBJ2-5, with 8 bases fitting TRBD2. The CDR3 loop spans 17 amino acids. CDR1 and CDR2 from the germline V gene are SGHAT and FQNNGV. CDR3 sequence: CASSLEEGGRFGETQYF. As DNA, the CDR3 is TGTGCCAGCAGCCTAGAGGAGGGCGGGAGGTTCGGGGAGACCCAGTACTTC. Using reference TRBV11-2 and TRBJ2-5 for the parts outside the CDR3, the full variable domain is EAGVAQSPRYKIIEKRQSVAFWCNPISGHATLYWYQQILGQGPKLLIQFQNNGVVDDSQLPKDRFSAERLKGVDSTLKIQPAKLEDSAVYLCASSLEEGGRFGETQYFGPGTRLLVL.

This clone was detected only once. The chain has TRBV28 and TRBJ2-4; TRBD2 is a possible D gene (6 bases). Germline V lookup: CDR1 MDHEN, CDR2 SYDVKM. Trimming removed 10 bases from V and 0 bases from J, with 13 bases in between. The CDR3 spans 14 residues. CDR3 region: CATEISGAKNIQYF. The CDR3 region has the DNA TGTGCCACCGAGATTAGCGGAGCCAAAAACATTCAGTACTTC.

This chain connects TRBV28 to TRBJ1-6, with D hard to call. Germline CDR1 and CDR2: MDHEN and SYDVKM. The CDR3 sequence is 16 residues long. V was trimmed by 2 bases and J by 5 bases, leaving 13 bases between them. The CDR3 DNA is TGTGCCAGCAGTTTACACCCCCAAGGAAATAATTCACCCCTCCACTTT. Protein sequence: CASSLHPQGNNSPLHF.

CDR3 region: CASSAGTLYEQYF. CDR3 bases: TGCGCCAGCAGCGCCGGGACCCTGTACGAGCAGTACTTC. The chain combines TRBV5-1 with TRBJ2-7, with D perhaps given as TRBD1 or TRBD2 (5 bases each). The CDR3 consists of 13 residues. V was clipped by 4 bases and J by 4 bases, with 12 bases between them. The germline gives CDR1 SGHRS, CDR2 YFSETQ.

The chain has TRBV5-1 and TRBJ2-1; 8 nucleotides match TRBD2. Unmatched junction bases numbered 19, after V lost 4 bases and J lost 13 bases. The CDR3 totals 16 residues. In germline, CDR1 is SGHRS, CDR2 YFSETQ. DNA for the CDR3: TGCGCCAGCAGCATAAGGGCCCTCCAGAGCGGGGGCTTCCAGTTCTTC. It encodes CASSIRALQSGGFQFF.

The rearrangement joins TRBV11-2 to TRBJ2-2, with D possibly being TRBD1 (5 bases). Per germline, CDR1 SGHAT and CDR2 FQNNGV. The V and J ends lost 10 bases and 6 bases respectively, with 21 bases between them. CDR3 length equals 15 residues. The CDR3 nucleotides read TGTGCCACTAGAATCAATAGCAGGGTTTCCGGGGAGCTGTTTTTT. It codes for CATRINSRVSGELFF.

This sequence joins TRBV6-6 and TRBJ2-7; perhaps TRBD1 as D (5 bases). V was trimmed by 2 bases and J by 3 bases, leaving 14 bases between them. The CDR3 runs to 15 residues. Germline V gene data show CDR1 as MNHNY and CDR2 as SVGAGI (reference sequence). The CDR3 region is CASSYPRAGIYEQYF. The CDR3 nucleotides are TGTGCCAGCAGTTACCCTCGGGCAGGGATCTACGAGCAGTACTTC.

This sequence joins TRBV18 and TRBJ2-7; a weak D match, TRBD1 (5 bases). CDR1 and CDR2 from the germline V gene are KGHSH and LQKENI. Trimming stripped 5 bases from V and 2 bases from J, with 13 bases between. The CDR3 runs to 14 residues. The CDR3 loop is CASSSGSGTYEQYF. The CDR3 DNA reads TGTGCCAGCTCATCAGGATCAGGGACCTACGAGCAGTACTTC.

The chain joins TRBV7-3 to TRBJ2-3, with 9 positions matching TRBD2. The CDR3 length is 16 residues. CDR1 and CDR2 (germline): SGHTA, FQGTGA. The V segment lost 3 bases and the J segment 4 bases; nucleotides outside the gene matches: 8. The CDR3, as DNA: TGTGCCAGCAGCTTTCGGCCGGCGGGAGGGTCAGATACGCAGTATTTT. Amino acids: CASSFRPAGGSDTQYF.